This TCR beta chain emerged from a study of T-cell memory formation after mild COVID-19. About the research overall: The two donors had largely donor-specific TCR clusters. Overall study findings and caveats: Day 15 to 85 contractors were CD4/CD8 balanced; later expanders leaned CD4+.

The V end was cut by 5 bases, the J end by 9 bases, with 23 bases between. The CDR3 runs 16 residues. CDR1 is SGHTA, CDR2 FQGTGA, per germline. MiXCR, applied by TCRdb to the 5' RACE reads, yields one record per CDR3 protein. This table has 250,000 to 350,000 distinct CDR3 sequences, approximately 19% appearing once. This clonotype was observed a handful of times. Its antigen is not identified. This TCR was recovered from a man aged 18 to 29 who had mild COVID-19 (a few samples of this study predate the infection). Cell type and time point are not known. The chain links TRBV7-3 to TRBJ2-1, with D perhaps matching TRBD2 (7 bases). The material sequenced was PBMCs or a T cell subset sorted from them (not recorded which). CDR3 in amino acids: CASSQLIGGAAGEQFF. CDR3 nucleotides: TGTGCCAGCAGCCAACTTATTGGGGGGGCTGCTGGTGAGCAGTTCTTC.